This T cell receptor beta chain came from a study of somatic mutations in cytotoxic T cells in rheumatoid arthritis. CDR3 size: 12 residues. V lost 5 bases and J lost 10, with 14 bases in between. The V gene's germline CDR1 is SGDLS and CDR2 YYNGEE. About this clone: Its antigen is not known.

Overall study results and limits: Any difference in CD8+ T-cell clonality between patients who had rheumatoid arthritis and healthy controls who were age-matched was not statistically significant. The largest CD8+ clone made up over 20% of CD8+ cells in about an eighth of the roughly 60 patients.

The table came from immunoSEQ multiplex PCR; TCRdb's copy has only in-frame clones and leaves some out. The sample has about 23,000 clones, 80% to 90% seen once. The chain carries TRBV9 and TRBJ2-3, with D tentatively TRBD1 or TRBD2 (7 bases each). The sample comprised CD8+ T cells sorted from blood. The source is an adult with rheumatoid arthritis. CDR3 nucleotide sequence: TGTGCCAGCAGTCAGGGGGGGGTTGCGCAGTATTTT. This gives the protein CASSQGGVAQYF.